This section outlines one TCR beta chain sequence together with its context. The antigen remains unidentified. V lost 3 bases and J lost 3, with 6 bases in between. Germline CDR1 reads LNHDA; CDR2 reads SQIVND (reference sequence). The CDR3 is 13 residues long. The sample belongs to a study of cytomegalovirus exposure and HLA in healthy donors. About the study: An analysis done earlier identified around 100 million unique TCR beta sequences from approximately 170 million T cells.

Overall study findings and caveats: Later, TCR association rates were found to vary by HLA locus, highest for DRB1 and lowest for HLA-C. Compared with the roughly 700-donor mean, an Asian-associated ancestry cluster reportedly had fewer N-insertions, according to a later analysis.

Vbeta (60) and Jbeta (13) primers were used in the PCR. The table came from immunoSEQ multiplex PCR; TCRdb's copy has only in-frame clones and leaves some out. The sample gives roughly 60,000 clones, 75% to 85% of which show up once; over 1.1% is in the top ten. This sequence was found in a female donor in good health and CMV-seronegative. Sequenced input: PBMCs. The chain carries TRBV19 and TRBJ2-1; D call uncertain. The CDR3 DNA follows: TGTGCCAGTAGTATCCAGGACTACAATGAGCAGTTCTTC. Translation gives CASSIQDYNEQFF.